Each of the 8 T cell receptor beta chains below was sequenced from the same sample in a study of radiotherapy plus CTLA-4 blockade in lung cancer. This table comes from immunoSEQ multiplex PCR, and its TCRdb copy is limited to in-frame clones, with some not included. The table records tens of thousands of clones, 70% to 85% of them present only once. The specimen comprised peripheral blood, sampled from a patient treated with radiotherapy plus ipilimumab. The receptor source for this set is a human donor with non-small cell lung cancer who had a partial response to radiotherapy plus ipilimumab.

This chain joins TRBV11-1 and TRBJ1-1; TRBD1 is a possible D gene (5 bases). CDR3 length: 17 amino acids. CDR1 and CDR2 (germline): SGHAT, FQDESV (reference sequence). The V gene lost 2 bases and the J gene lost 0 bases, with 16 bases spanning the gap. In DNA form, the CDR3 reads TGTGCCAGCAGCTTAAGGTTAGGGCGGGGGATGAACACTGAAGCTTTCTTT. Residues: CASSLRLGRGMNTEAFF.

The V call is TRBV6-5, the J call TRBJ1-2; no clear D gene. CDR3 length: 14 residues. V lost 0 bases and J lost 3, with 8 bases in between. Germline CDR1 is MNHEY and CDR2 is SVGAGI. The CDR3: CASSYSESDYGYTF. The DNA for the CDR3 is TGTGCCAGCAGTTACTCGGAAAGCGACTATGGCTACACCTTC.

The chain links TRBV9 to TRBJ2-5; 7 nucleotides align to TRBD2. Germline V gene data show CDR1 as SGDLS and CDR2 as YYNGEE. V dropped 5 bases and J dropped 7; count of bases not matched to a gene: 11. The CDR3 totals 14 residues. The CDR3, as DNA: TGTGCCAGCAGTCTCGACGGGGGGATCGGGACCCAGTACTTC. Its translation: CASSLDGGIGTQYF. The entire variable domain, with the rest obtained from reference TRBV9 and TRBJ2-5, is as follows: DSGVTQTPKHLITATGQRVTLRCSPRSGDLSVYWYQQSLDQGLQFLIQYYNGEERAKGNILERFSAQQFPDLHSELNLSSLELGDSALYFCASSLDGGIGTQYFGPGTRLLVL.

The chain has TRBV19 and TRBJ1-5, with 11 positions matching TRBD1. Germline loops: CDR1 LNHDA, CDR2 SQIVND (reference sequence). CDR3 size: 17 residues. J gave up 0 bases and V 8 bases, and 9 bases lay outside the gene matches. The CDR3 sequence is CASLPGQGGDSNQPQHF. CDR3 sequence (DNA): TGTGCCAGTCTCCCGGGACAGGGGGGGGATAGCAATCAGCCCCAGCATTTT.

The table lists this clone with a few counts. The rearrangement uses TRBV6-1 and TRBJ2-7; 10 bases are shared with TRBD1. Per the germline V gene, CDR1 is MNHNS and CDR2 is SASEGT. The CDR3 spans 13 residues. Unmatched junction bases numbered 4, after V lost 9 bases and J lost 2 bases. DNA of the CDR3: TGTGCCAGTGGACAGGGGGTCCCCTACGAGCAGTACTTC. Protein sequence: CASGQGVPYEQYF.

The chain recombines TRBV6-6 with TRBJ1-1, with TRBD1 identical over 8 bases. With V trimmed by 6 bases and J by 11 bases, 8 bases remained unmatched. Per germline, CDR1 MNHNY and CDR2 SVGAGI (reference sequence). The CDR3 length is 12 residues. The CDR3 protein is CASSSGGESAFF. The CDR3 DNA is TGTGCCAGCAGCTCAGGGGGCGAATCGGCTTTCTTT.

A few counts support this clone. The rearrangement uses TRBV4-3 and TRBJ2-2, with 14 nucleotides matching TRBD2. V trimming: 4 bases; J trimming: 1 base; junction bases outside the gene matches: 5. The CDR3 spans 18 residues. Germline assignment: CDR1 LGHNA and CDR2 YSLEER. CDR3 loop: CASSPRTSGGQNTGELFF. The DNA for the CDR3 is TGCGCCAGCAGCCCCAGGACTAGCGGGGGGCAGAACACCGGGGAGCTGTTTTTT.

The gene calls are TRBV9 and TRBJ2-1; 11 bases are a match to TRBD2. Germline V CDR1 and CDR2: SGDLS, YYNGEE. V trimming: 4 bases; J trimming: 6 bases; junction bases outside the gene matches: 6. There are 15 residues in the CDR3. The CDR3 region is CASSLSGGAVNEQFF. CDR3 nucleotides: TGTGCCAGCAGCCTTAGCGGGGGGGCGGTCAATGAGCAGTTCTTC. The whole variable domain, filled in from reference TRBV9 and TRBJ2-1, reads DSGVTQTPKHLITATGQRVTLRCSPRSGDLSVYWYQQSLDQGLQFLIQYYNGEERAKGNILERFSAQQFPDLHSELNLSSLELGDSALYFCASSLSGGAVNEQFFGPGTRLTVL.